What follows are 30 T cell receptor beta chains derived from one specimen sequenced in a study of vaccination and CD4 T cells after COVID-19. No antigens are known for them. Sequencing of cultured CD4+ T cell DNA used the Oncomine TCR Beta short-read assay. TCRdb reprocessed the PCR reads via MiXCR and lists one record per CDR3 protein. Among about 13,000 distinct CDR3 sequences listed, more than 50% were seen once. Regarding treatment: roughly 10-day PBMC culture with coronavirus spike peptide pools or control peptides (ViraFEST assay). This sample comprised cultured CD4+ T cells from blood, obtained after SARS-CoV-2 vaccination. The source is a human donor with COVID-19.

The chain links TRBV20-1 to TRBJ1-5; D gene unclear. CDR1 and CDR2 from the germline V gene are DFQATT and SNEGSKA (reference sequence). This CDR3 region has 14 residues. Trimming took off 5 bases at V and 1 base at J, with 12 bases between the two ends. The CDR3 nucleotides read TGCAGTGCTCCCGGGGTGGGGAGCAATCAGCCCCAGCATTTT. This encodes CSAPGVGSNQPQHF.

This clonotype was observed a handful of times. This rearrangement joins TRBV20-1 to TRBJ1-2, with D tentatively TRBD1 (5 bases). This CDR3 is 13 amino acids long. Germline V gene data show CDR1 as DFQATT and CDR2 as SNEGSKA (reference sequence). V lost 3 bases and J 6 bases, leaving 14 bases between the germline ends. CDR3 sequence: CSARRREGNGYTF. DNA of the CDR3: TGCAGTGCTAGGAGGAGGGAGGGGAATGGCTACACCTTC.

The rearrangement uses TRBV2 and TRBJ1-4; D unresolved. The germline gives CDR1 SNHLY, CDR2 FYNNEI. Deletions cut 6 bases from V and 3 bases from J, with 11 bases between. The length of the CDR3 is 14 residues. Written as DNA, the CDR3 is TGTGCCAGCAGAGGCCCAGGCCCTAATGAAAAACTGTTTTTT. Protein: CASRGPGPNEKLFF.

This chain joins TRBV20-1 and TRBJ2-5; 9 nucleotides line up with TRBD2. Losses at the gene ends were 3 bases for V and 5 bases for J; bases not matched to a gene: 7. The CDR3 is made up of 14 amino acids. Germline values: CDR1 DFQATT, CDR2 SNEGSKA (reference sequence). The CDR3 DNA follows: TGCAGTGCTAGTGGGCTAGCGGGGTACGAGACCCAGTACTTC. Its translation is CSASGLAGYETQYF.

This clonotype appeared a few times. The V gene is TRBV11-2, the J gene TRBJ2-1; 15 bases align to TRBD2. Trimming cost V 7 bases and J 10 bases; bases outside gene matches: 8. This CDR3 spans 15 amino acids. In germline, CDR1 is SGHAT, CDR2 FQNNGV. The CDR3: CASNPGLAGGGEQFF. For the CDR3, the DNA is TGTGCCAGCAACCCGGGACTAGCGGGGGGAGGGGAGCAGTTCTTC.

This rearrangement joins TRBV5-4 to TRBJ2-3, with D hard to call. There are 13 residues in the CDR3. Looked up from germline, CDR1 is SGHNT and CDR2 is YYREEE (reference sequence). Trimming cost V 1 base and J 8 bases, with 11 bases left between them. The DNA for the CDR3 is TGTGCCAGCAGCTTGAACAGTGGGCCTACGCAGTATTTT. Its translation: CASSLNSGPTQYF.

The CDR3 reads CASSLLQSYTF. CDR3 coding DNA: TGTGCCAGCAGTTTATTACAGAGCTACACCTTC. The chain is built from TRBV7-9 and TRBJ1-2; D gene uncertain. This CDR3 spans 11 amino acids. The germline V and J ends were trimmed by 6 bases and 9 bases, with 11 bases remaining between them. Germline V CDR1 and CDR2: SEHNR, FQNEAQ (reference sequence).

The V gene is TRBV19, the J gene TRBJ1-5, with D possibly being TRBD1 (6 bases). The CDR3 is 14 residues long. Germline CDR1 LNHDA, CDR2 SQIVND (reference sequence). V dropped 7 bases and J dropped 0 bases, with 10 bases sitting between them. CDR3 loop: CASTRGYSNQPQHF. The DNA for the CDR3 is TGTGCCAGTACCAGGGGCTATAGCAATCAGCCCCAGCATTTT.

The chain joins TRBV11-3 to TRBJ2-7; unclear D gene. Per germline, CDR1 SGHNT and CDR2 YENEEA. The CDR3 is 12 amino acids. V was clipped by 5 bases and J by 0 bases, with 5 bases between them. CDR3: CASSRDSYEQYF. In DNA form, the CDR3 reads TGTGCCAGCAGCCGCGACTCCTACGAGCAGTACTTC.

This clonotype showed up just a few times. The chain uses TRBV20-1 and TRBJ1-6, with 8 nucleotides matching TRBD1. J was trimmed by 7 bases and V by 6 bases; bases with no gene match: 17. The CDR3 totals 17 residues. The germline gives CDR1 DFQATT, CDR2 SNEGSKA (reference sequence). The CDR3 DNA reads TGCAGTGCGAGTCGGGAACAGGGGGTCCAAGGGAATTCACCCCTCCACTTT. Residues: CSASREQGVQGNSPLHF.

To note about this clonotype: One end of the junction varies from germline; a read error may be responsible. CDR3 residues: CSARGDRGPQETQYF. The CDR3 DNA reads as TGCAGTGCCAGAGGGGACAGGGGGCCCCAAGAGACCCAGTACTTC. The J gene is TRBJ2-5, the V gene TRBV20-1; TRBD1 matches at 12 bases. The CDR3 sequence is 15 residues long. The germline CDR1 and CDR2 sequences are DFQATT and SNEGSKA (reference sequence).

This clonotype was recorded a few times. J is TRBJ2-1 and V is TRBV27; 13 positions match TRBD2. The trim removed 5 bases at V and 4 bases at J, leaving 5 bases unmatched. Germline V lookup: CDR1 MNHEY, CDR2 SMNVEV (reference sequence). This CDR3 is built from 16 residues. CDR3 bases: TGTGCCAGCAGTCCTCAGACTAGCGGGGGGTACAATGAGCAGTTCTTC. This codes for CASSPQTSGGYNEQFF.

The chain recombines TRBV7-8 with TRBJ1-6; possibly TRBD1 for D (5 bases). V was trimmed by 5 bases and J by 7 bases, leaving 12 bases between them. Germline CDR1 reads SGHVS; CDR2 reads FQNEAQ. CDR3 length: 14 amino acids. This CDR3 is CASSPGTQNSPLHF. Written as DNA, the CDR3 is TGTGCCAGCAGCCCAGGGACTCAGAATTCACCCCTCCACTTT.

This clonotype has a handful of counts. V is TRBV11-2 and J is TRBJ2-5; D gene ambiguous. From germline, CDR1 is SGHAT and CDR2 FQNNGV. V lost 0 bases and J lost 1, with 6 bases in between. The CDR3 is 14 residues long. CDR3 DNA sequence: TGTGCCAGCAGCTTAGACCTATCCCAAGAGACCCAGTACTTC. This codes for CASSLDLSQETQYF.

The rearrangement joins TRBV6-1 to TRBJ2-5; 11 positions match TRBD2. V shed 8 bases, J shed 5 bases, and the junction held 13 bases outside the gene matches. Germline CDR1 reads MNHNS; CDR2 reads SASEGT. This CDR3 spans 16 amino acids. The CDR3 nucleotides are TGTGCCAGCCGCCCCCTAGCGGGGGGACCAGGGGAGACCCAGTACTTC. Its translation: CASRPLAGGPGETQYF.

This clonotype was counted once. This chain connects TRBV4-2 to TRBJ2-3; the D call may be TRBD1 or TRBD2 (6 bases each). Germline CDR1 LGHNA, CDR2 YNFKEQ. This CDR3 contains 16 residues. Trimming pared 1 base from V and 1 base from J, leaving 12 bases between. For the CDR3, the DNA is TGTGCCAGCAGCCAAGTTTCGGGGGCTGGCACAGATACGCAGTATTTT. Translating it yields CASSQVSGAGTDTQYF.

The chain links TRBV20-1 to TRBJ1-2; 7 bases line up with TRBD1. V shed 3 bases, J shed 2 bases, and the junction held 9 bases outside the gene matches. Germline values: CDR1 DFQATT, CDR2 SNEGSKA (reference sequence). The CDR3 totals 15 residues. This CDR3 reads CSAREPGTANYGYTF. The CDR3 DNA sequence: TGCAGTGCTAGGGAGCCCGGGACAGCGAACTATGGCTACACCTTC.

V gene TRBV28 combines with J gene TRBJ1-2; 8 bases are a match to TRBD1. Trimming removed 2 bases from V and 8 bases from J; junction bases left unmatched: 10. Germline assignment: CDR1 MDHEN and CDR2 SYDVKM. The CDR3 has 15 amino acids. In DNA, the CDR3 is TGTGCCAGCAGTTTAGTTGTCGGACAGGGAGGCGGCTACACCTTC. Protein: CASSLVVGQGGGYTF.

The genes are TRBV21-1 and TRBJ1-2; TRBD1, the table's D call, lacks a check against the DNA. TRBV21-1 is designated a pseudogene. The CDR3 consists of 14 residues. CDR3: CASTLGGVWYGYTF. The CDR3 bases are TGTGCCAGCACGCTTGGGGGGGTATGGTATGGCTACACCTTC.

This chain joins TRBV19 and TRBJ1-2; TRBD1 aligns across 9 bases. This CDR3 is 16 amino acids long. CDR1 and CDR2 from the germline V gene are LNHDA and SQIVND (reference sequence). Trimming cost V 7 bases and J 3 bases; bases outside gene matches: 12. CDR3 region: CASTPETRQGDYGYTF. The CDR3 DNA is TGTGCCAGTACCCCAGAGACCAGACAGGGGGACTATGGCTACACCTTC.

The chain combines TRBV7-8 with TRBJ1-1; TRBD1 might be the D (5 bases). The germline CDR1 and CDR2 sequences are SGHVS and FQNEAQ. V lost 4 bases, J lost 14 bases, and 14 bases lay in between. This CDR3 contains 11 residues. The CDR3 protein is CASSWEGVAFF. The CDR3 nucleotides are TGTGCCAGCAGCTGGGAAGGGGTGGCCTTCTTT.

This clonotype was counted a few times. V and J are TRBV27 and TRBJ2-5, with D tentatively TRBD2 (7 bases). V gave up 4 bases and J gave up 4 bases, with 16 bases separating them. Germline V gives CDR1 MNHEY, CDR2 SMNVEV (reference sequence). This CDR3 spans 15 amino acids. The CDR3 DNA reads TGTGCCAGCAGTTCCCCGCAGGGAGGGGGAGAGACCCAGTACTTC. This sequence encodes CASSSPQGGGETQYF.

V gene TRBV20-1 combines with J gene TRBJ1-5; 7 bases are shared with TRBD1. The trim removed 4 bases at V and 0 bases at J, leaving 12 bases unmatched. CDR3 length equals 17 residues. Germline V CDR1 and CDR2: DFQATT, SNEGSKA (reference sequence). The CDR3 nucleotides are TGCAGTGCTAAAGACAGGGTTCGGGGTTCTAGCAATCAGCCCCAGCATTTT. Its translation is CSAKDRVRGSSNQPQHF.

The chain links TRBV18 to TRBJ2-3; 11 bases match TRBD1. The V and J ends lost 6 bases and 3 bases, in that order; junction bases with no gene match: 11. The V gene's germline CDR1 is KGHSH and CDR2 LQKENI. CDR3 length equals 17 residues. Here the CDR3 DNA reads TGTGCCAGCTCCCGGACCGGGACAGGGGGTCAGACAGATACGCAGTATTTT. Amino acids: CASSRTGTGGQTDTQYF.

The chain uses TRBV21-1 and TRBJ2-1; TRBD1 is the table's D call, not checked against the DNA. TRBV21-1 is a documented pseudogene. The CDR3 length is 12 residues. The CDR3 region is CASRKARGGQFF. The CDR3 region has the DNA TGTGCCAGCAGAAAAGCCAGGGGGGGGCAGTTCTTC.

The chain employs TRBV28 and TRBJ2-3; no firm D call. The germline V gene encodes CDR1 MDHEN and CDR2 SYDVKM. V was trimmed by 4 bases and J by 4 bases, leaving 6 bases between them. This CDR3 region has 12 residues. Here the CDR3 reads CASSSYSDTQYF. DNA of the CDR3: TGTGCCAGCAGTTCTTACTCAGATACGCAGTATTTT. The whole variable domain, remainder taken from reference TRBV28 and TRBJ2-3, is DVKVTQSSRYLVKRTGEKVFLECVQDMDHENMFWYRQDPGLGLRLIYFSYDVKMKEKGDIPEGYSVSREKKERFSLILESASTNQTSMYLCASSSYSDTQYFGPGTRLTVL.

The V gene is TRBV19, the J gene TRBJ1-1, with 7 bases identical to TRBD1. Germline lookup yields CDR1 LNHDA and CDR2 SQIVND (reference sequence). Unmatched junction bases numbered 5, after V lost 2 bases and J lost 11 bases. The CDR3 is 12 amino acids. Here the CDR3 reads CASSIKGAWAFF. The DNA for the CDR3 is TGTGCCAGTAGTATAAAGGGGGCGTGGGCTTTCTTT.

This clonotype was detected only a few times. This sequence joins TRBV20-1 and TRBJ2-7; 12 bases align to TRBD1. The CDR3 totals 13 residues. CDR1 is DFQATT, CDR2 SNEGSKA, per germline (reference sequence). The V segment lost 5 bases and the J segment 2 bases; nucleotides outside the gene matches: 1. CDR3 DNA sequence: TGCAGTGCTCGGGACAGGGGGCCCTACGAGCAGTACTTC. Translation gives CSARDRGPYEQYF.

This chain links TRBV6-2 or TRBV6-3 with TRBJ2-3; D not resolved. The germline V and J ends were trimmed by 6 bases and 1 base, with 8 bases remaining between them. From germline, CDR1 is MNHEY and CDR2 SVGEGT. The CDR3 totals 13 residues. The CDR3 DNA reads TGTGCCAGCAGGGTGGACCGCACAGATACGCAGTATTTT. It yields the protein CASRVDRTDTQYF.

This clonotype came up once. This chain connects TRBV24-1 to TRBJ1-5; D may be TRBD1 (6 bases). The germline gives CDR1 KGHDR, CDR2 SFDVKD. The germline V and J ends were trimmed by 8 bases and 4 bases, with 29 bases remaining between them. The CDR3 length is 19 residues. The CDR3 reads CATIHPRVQGPTPNQPQHF. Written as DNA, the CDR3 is TGTGCCACCATCCACCCCCGCGTACAGGGACCCACTCCGAATCAGCCCCAGCATTTT.